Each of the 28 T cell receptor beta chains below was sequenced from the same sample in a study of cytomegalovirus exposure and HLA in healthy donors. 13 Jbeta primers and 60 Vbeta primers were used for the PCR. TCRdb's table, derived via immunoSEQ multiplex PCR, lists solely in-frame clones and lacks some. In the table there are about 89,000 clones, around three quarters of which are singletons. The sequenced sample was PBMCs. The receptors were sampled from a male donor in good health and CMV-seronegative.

CDR3 sequence (DNA): TGTGCCAGCTCACTAACCAGTAGCGCGAACACCGGGGAGCTGTTTTTT. Translated: CASSLTSSANTGELFF. V is TRBV18 and J is TRBJ2-2; tentatively, D is TRBD2 (5 bases). V lost 4 bases and J lost 0, with 12 bases in between. The germline V gene encodes CDR1 KGHSH and CDR2 LQKENI. This CDR3 has 16 amino acids.

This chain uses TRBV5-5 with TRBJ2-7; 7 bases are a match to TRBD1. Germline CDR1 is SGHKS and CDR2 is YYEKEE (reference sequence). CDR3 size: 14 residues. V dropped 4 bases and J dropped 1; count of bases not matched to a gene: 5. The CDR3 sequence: CASSLMTGSYEQYF. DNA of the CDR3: TGTGCCAGCAGCCTAATGACAGGGTCCTACGAGCAGTACTTC.

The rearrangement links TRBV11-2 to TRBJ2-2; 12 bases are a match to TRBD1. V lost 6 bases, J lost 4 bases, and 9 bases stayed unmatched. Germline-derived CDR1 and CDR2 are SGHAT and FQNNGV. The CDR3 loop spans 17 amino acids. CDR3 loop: CASRRPGQGATTGELFF. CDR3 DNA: TGTGCCAGCAGGCGCCCGGGACAGGGGGCGACCACCGGGGAGCTGTTTTTT.

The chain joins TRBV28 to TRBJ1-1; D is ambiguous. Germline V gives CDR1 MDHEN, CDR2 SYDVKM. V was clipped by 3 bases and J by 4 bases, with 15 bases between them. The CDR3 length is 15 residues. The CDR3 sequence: CASSFERVGPTEAFF. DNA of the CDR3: TGTGCCAGCAGTTTCGAGAGGGTCGGACCCACTGAAGCTTTCTTT.

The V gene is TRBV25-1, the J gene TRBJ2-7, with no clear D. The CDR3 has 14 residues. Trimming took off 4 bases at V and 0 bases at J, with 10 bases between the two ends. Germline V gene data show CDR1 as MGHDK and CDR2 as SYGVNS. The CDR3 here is CASSANSNSYEQYF. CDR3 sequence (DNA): TGTGCCAGCAGTGCTAACAGCAACTCCTACGAGCAGTACTTC.

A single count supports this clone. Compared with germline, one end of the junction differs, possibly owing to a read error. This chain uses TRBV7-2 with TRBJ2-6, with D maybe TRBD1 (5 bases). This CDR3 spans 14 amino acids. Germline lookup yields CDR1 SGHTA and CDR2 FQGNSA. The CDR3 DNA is TGTGCCAGCAGCCCTCTTACTGGGGCCAACGGCCTGACTTTC. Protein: CASSPLTGANGLTF.

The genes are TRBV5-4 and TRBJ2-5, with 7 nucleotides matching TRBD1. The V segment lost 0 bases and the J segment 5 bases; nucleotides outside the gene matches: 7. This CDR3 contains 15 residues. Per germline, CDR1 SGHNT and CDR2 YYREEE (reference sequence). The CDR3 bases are TGTGCCAGCAGCTTGGATGACAGGGCCGGGGAGACCCAGTACTTC. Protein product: CASSLDDRAGETQYF.

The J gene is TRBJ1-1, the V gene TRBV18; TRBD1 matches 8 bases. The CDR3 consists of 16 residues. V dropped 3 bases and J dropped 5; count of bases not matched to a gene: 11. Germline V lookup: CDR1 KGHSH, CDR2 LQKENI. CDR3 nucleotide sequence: TGTGCCAGCTCACCCGCCGGACAGGGAAGTAGAACTGAAGCTTTCTTT. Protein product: CASSPAGQGSRTEAFF.

As DNA, the CDR3 is TGTGCCAGCAGCTTGGCAGCCCTACAAGGGAGGACTGAAGCTTTCTTT. Amino acids: CASSLAALQGRTEAFF. The chain uses TRBV5-4 and TRBJ1-1; unclear D gene. With 0 bases removed from V and 5 bases from J, the gap between germline ends came to 17 bases. The CDR3 is 16 residues long. Per germline, CDR1 SGHNT and CDR2 YYREEE (reference sequence).

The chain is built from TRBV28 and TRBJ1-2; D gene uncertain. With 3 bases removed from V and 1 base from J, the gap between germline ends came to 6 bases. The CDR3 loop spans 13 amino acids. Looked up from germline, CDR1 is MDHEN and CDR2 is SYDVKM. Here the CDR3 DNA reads TGTGCCAGCAGTTTTGGCAGTAACTATGGCTACACCTTC. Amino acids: CASSFGSNYGYTF.

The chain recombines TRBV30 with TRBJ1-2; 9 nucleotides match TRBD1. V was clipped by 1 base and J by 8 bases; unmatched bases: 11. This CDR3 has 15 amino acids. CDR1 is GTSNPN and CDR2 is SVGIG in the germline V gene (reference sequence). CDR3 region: CAWSAALGQGLGYTF. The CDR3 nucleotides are TGTGCCTGGAGTGCCGCCCTGGGACAGGGCTTGGGCTACACCTTC.

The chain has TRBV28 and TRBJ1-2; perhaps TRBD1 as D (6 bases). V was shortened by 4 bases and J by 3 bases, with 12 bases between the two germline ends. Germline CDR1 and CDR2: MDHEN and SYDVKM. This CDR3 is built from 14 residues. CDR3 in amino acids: CASSSPDRYYGYTF. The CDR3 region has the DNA TGTGCCAGCAGTTCCCCTGACAGGTACTATGGCTACACCTTC.

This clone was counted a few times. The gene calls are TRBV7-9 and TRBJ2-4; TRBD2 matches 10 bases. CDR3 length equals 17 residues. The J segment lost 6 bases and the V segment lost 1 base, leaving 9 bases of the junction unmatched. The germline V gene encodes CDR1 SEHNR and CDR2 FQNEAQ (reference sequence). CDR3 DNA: TGTGCCAGCAGCTTAGGGACTAGCGGCCTTTTTGGAAACATTCAGTACTTC. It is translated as CASSLGTSGLFGNIQYF.

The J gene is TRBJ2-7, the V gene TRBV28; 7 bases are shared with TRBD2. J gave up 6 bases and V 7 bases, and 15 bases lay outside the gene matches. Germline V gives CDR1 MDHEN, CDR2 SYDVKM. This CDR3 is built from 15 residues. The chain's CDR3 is CASTLEGREGREQYF. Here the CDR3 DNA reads TGTGCCAGCACCCTAGAAGGGAGGGAGGGACGCGAGCAGTACTTC.

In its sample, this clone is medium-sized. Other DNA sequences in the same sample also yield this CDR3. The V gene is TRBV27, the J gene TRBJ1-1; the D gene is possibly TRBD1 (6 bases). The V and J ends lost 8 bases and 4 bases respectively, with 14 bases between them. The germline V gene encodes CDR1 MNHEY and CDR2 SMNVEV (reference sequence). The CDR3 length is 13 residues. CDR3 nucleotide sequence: TGTGCCAGCGAAATGGGAGGGGGCACTGAAGCTTTCTTT. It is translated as CASEMGGGTEAFF.

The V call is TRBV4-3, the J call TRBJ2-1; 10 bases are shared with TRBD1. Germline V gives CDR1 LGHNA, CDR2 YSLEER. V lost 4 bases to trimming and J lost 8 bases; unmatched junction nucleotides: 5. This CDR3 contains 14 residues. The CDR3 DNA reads TGCGCCAGCAGCCTCGGGACAGGGGTTCATGAGCAGTTCTTC. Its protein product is CASSLGTGVHEQFF.

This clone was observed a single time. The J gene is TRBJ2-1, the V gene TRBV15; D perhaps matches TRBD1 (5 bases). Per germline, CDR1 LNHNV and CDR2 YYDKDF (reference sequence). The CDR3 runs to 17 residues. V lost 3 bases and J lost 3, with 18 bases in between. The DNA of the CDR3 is TGTGCCACCAGCAGTAGGTCGGACATTTTGGGCTACAATGAGCAGTTCTTC. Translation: CATSSRSDILGYNEQFF.

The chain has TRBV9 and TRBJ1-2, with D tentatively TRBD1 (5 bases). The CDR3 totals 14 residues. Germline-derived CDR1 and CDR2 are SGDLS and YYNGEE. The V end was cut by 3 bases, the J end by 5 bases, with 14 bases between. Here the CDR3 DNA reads TGTGCCAGCAGCGCCGTTCGTGGGGCTTATGGCTACACCTTC. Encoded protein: CASSAVRGAYGYTF.

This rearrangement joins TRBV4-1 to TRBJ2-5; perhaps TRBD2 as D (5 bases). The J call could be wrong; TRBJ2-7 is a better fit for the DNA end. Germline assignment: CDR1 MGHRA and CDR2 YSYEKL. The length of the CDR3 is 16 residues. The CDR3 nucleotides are TGCGCCAGCAGCCAAGTGCGTTCCGGGAACTCCTACGAGCAGTACTTC. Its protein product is CASSQVRSGNSYEQYF.

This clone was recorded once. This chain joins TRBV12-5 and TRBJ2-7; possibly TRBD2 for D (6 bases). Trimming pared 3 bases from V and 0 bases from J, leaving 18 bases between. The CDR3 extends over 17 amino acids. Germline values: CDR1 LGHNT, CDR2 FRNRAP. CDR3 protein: CASGFSAGTLSSYEQYF. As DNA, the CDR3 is TGTGCTAGTGGTTTCAGCGCGGGGACCCTAAGCTCCTACGAGCAGTACTTC.

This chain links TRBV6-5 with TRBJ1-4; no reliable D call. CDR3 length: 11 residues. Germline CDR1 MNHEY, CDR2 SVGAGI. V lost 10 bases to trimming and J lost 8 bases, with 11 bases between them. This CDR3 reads CATTKAEKLFF. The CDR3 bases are TGTGCCACGACAAAGGCCGAAAAACTGTTTTTT.

As DNA, the CDR3 is TGTGCCAGCAGCCGCAACCAGCGCCCCAATTCACCCCTCCACTTT. It yields the protein CASSRNQRPNSPLHF. The rearrangement joins TRBV27 to TRBJ1-6; D is ambiguous. CDR1 and CDR2 from the germline V gene are MNHEY and SMNVEV (reference sequence). The V end lost 6 bases, the J end lost 7 bases, and 16 bases lay between the germline ends. The CDR3 runs 15 residues.

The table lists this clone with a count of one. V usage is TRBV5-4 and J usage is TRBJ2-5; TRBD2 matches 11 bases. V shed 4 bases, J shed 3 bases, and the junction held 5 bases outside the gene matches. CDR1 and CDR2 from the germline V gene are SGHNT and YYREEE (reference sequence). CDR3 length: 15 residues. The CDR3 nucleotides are TGTGCCAGCAGCCGCGGGACTAGCGGAGAAGAGACCCAGTACTTC. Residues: CASSRGTSGEETQYF.

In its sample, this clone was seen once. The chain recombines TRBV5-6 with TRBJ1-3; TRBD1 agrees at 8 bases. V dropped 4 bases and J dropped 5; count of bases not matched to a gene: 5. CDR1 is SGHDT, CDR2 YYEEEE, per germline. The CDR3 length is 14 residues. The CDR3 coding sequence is TGTGCCAGCAGCCCCCGGACAGGGAGAAACACCATATATTTT. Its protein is CASSPRTGRNTIYF.

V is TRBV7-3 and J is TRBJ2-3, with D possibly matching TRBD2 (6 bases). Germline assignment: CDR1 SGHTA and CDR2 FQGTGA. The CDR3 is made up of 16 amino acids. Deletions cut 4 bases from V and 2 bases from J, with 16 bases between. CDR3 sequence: CASSSITGEDTDTQYF. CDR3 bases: TGTGCCAGCAGCTCGATAACGGGGGAGGACACAGATACGCAGTATTTT.

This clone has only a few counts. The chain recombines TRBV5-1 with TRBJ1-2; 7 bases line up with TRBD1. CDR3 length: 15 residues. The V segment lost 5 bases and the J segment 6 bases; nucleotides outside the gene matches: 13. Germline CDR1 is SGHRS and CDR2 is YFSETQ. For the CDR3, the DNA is TGCGCCAGCAGTTCCGAGACCCGGGACAGACATGGCTACACCTTC. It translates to CASSSETRDRHGYTF.

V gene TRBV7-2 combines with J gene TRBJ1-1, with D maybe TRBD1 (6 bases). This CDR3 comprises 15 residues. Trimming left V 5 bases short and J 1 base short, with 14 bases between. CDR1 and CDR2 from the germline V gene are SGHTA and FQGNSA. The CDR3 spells CASSVTGTGNTEAFF. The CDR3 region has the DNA TGTGCCAGCAGCGTAACAGGGACCGGGAACACTGAAGCTTTCTTT.

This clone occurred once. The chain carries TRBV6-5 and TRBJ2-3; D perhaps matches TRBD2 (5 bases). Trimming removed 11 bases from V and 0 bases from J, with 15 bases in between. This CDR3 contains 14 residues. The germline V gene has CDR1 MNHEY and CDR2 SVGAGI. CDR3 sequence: CASKAGSSTDTQYF. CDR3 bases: TGTGCCTCCAAGGCGGGCTCCAGCACAGATACGCAGTATTTT.